This T cell receptor (beta chain) was identified in a study of metastatic and nonmetastatic thyroid tumors. All patients were treatment-naive before thyroid surgery. This CDR3 contains 14 residues. V was pared by 8 bases and J by 0 bases, with 8 bases between. Germline CDR1 reads MNHEY; CDR2 reads SMNVEV (reference sequence). TCRdb re-analyzed the PCR reads using MiXCR. The sample has about 20,000 clones, roughly a fifth seen once; the top ten hold over 15%. This clonotype was obtained from a female donor with papillary thyroid cancer or a benign thyroid nodule (not recorded which). Some clones in this sample may be carry-over from other donors' samples. Specimen: tumor tissue. The chain recombines TRBV27 with TRBJ2-6; D possibly corresponds to TRBD2 (6 bases). The CDR3, as DNA: TGTGCCAGCGGAGGGGACTCTGGGGCCAACGTCCTGACTTTC. Amino acids: CASGGDSGANVLTF.